This T cell receptor (beta chain) emerged from a study of blood T cell repertoires in COVID-19. Produced via immunoSEQ multiplex PCR; TCRdb's table is partial and in-frame only. The data contain about 300,000 clones, 70% to 85% of them singletons. CDR1 is MNHEY, CDR2 SVGAGI, per germline. This CDR3 comprises 13 residues. Trimming left V 10 bases short and J 5 bases short, with 16 bases between. V and J are TRBV6-5 and TRBJ2-3, with D perhaps matching TRBD1 (6 bases). Sequenced: peripheral blood. This clonotype originated in a human donor with COVID-19, enrolled during active disease. The donor label of this sample is uncertain. The CDR3 DNA sequence: TGTGCCACATCCGCAGGGGCCGAAGATACGCAGTATTTT. Amino acids: CATSAGAEDTQYF.